This T cell receptor beta chain is drawn from a study of T cell repertoires in cytomegalovirus infection. Overall study: Indications came from public TCR beta signatures; they pointed to CMV infection and to a matching HLA type. Study-level points and caveats: Dominating the ex vivo response were TCR beta clonotypes that were CMV-specific and HLA-C-restricted.

TCRdb redid the calling of the reads with MiXCR, one entry per CDR3 protein. The sample carries around 230,000 distinct CDR3 sequences, roughly 34% recorded once. CDR1 is SGHVT, CDR2 SQSDAQ, per germline. The CDR3 has 16 residues. V shed 5 bases and J shed 5 bases, with 21 bases lying between them. Remarks on this clonotype: The antigen is unknown.

V and J are TRBV7-4 and TRBJ1-1; the D gene is possibly TRBD1 (5 bases). This clonotype was obtained from a human donor in good health (CMV status not recorded). Some clones in this sample may be carry-over from other donors' samples. The specimen was CD8+ T cells from cultured PBMCs, collected from culture after CMV antigen stimulation. The CDR3 loop reads CASSPWGSLDITEAFF. For the CDR3, the DNA is TGTGCCAGCAGCCCCTGGGGGTCCCTGGACATAACTGAAGCTTTCTTT.